These 10 T cell receptor beta chains originate from one sample sequenced in a study of blood T cell repertoires in COVID-19. Assay: immunoSEQ multiplex PCR; the TCRdb copy retains only in-frame clones and omits some. The repertoire holds about 140,000 clones, with 80% to 85% as singletons. The sequencing sample was made of peripheral blood. The source of these receptors is a woman in her fifties or sixties with acute or convalescent COVID-19.

V is TRBV6-2 or TRBV6-3 and J is TRBJ2-5; tentatively, D is TRBD2 (5 bases). CDR3 length: 14 amino acids. V was clipped by 1 base and J by 5 bases, with 11 bases between them. Germline CDR1 is MNHEY and CDR2 is SVGEGT. The CDR3 loop is CASSYLDSDETQYF. CDR3 in DNA: TGTGCCAGCAGTTACTTGGACTCTGATGAGACCCAGTACTTC.

The rearrangement uses TRBV12-3 or TRBV12-4 and TRBJ2-1; a possible D gene is TRBD1 (6 bases). The length of the CDR3 is 11 residues. Trimming cost V 3 bases and J 10 bases, with 7 bases left between them. The CDR3 protein is CASSFDREQFF. The CDR3 coding sequence is TGTGCCAGCAGTTTCGACAGGGAGCAGTTCTTC.

CDR3 sequence reads: CASSLELKSYNEQFF. The CDR3 bases are TGCGCCAGCAGCTTGGAGCTAAAATCCTACAATGAGCAGTTCTTC. The chain couples TRBV5-1 to TRBJ2-1; D gene unclear. The CDR3 sequence is 15 residues long. V lost 0 bases to trimming and J lost 1 base, with 8 bases between them. CDR1 is SGHRS, CDR2 YFSETQ, per germline.

J is TRBJ2-5 and V is TRBV18, with D possibly being TRBD1 (5 bases). The V end was cut by 3 bases, the J end by 1 base, with 9 bases between. The CDR3 totals 14 residues. In germline, CDR1 is KGHSH, CDR2 LQKENI. In DNA, the CDR3 is TGTGCCAGCTCACCCCGACAGAGCCAAGAGACCCAGTACTTC. This codes for CASSPRQSQETQYF.

J is TRBJ1-2 and V is TRBV6-1; no clear D gene. Germline V lookup: CDR1 MNHNS, CDR2 SASEGT. The CDR3 has 13 residues. Trimming removed 2 bases from V and 13 bases from J, with 17 bases in between. This chain's CDR3 is CASSEMGLSSTTF. In DNA, the CDR3 is TGTGCCAGCAGTGAAATGGGCCTTTCATCGACCACCTTC.

The chain carries TRBV6-6 and TRBJ2-1; D possibly corresponds to TRBD1 (6 bases). Germline V CDR1 and CDR2: MNHNY, SVGAGI (reference sequence). V was cut by 5 bases and J by 5 bases, with 22 bases left in between. The CDR3 sequence is 17 residues long. DNA of the CDR3: TGTGCCAGCAGTCCCCCGCTGGGCAGGGGTGGGCACAATGAGCAGTTCTTC. It translates to CASSPPLGRGGHNEQFF.

The rearrangement joins TRBV2 to TRBJ2-3, with a tentative D call TRBD1 (6 bases). The germline CDR1 and CDR2 sequences are SNHLY and FYNNEI. Trimming removed 5 bases from V and 0 bases from J, with 12 bases in between. This CDR3 contains 15 residues. The chain's CDR3 is CASSLDRTSTDTQYF. The CDR3 nucleotides are TGTGCCAGCAGTCTCGACAGGACTAGCACAGATACGCAGTATTTT.

The chain has TRBV19 and TRBJ1-3; D possibly corresponds to TRBD1 (6 bases). This CDR3 has 15 residues. V was clipped by 6 bases and J by 4 bases, with 16 bases between them. From germline, CDR1 is LNHDA and CDR2 SQIVND (reference sequence). CDR3 residues: CASRNRDGRGNTIYF. For the CDR3, the DNA is TGTGCCAGTAGAAACAGGGATGGCCGCGGAAACACCATATATTTT. The variable domain in full, with the rest retrieved from reference TRBV19 and TRBJ1-3, is DGGITQSPKYLFRKEGQNVTLSCEQNLNHDAMYWYRQDPGQGLRLIYYSQIVNDFQKGDIAEGYSVSREKKESFPLTVTSAQKNPTAFYLCASRNRDGRGNTIYFGEGSWLTVV.

The CDR3 reads CASSLGGGPFQETQYF. The DNA of the CDR3 is TGTGCCAGCAGCTTAGGGGGGGGGCCTTTCCAAGAGACCCAGTACTTC. The chain couples TRBV11-2 to TRBJ2-5; the D gene is possibly TRBD2 (7 bases). The germline V and J ends were trimmed by 1 base and 1 base, with 13 bases remaining between them. Germline-derived CDR1 and CDR2 are SGHAT and FQNNGV. The CDR3 covers 16 residues.

The genes are TRBV6-1 and TRBJ2-3, with D possibly being TRBD1 (6 bases). V was cut by 4 bases and J by 0 bases, with 14 bases left in between. The CDR3 runs 16 residues. Looked up from germline, CDR1 is MNHNS and CDR2 is SASEGT. The CDR3 DNA reads as TGTGCCAGCAGTGCCCGGACAGCCCTTAGCACAGATACGCAGTATTTT. Amino acids: CASSARTALSTDTQYF.